This T cell receptor beta chain is from a study of T cell repertoires in cytomegalovirus infection. As for this clonotype: Antigen specificity is unknown.

TCRdb called the reads again in MiXCR, with one record for every CDR3 protein. The repertoire holds 630,000 or so distinct CDR3 sequences, with 20% to 25% as singletons. Study outcomes and limitations: It was HLA-C-restricted CMV-specific TCR beta clonotypes that dominated the response ex vivo.

The CDR3 has 13 amino acids. Germline CDR1 is DFQATT and CDR2 is SNEGSKA (reference sequence). The V and J ends lost 5 bases and 4 bases, in that order; junction bases with no gene match: 7. The chain carries TRBV20-1 and TRBJ1-2; the match to TRBD1 covers 7 bases. This receptor was obtained from a human donor in good health (CMV status not recorded). Some clones in this sample may be carry-over from other donors' samples. Sequencing was performed on CD8+ T cells from PBMCs. The CDR3 is CSAAGQSSYGYTF. DNA of the CDR3: TGCAGTGCTGCGGGACAGTCCTCCTATGGCTACACCTTC.